This T cell receptor beta chain is drawn from a study of T cells in tuberculosis (dated by TCRdb to 2016 to 2018). Study-level background: In the study, CD1B tetramers and high-throughput TCR immunosequencing were combined to characterize T cells specific for the mycobacterial lipid antigen glucose monomycolate (GMM). IGRA-negative adolescents, IGRA-positive adolescents with latent tuberculosis and adults with active tuberculosis, ten per group, were compared in a South African clinical cohort. PBMC from active tuberculosis patients were archived either before standard anti-tuberculosis treatment began or within 7 days of the start of that treatment. What the study reported, not specific to this receptor: The smaller NN-distances were partly driven by shorter CDR3-alpha lengths in active tuberculosis patients, and the difference for TCR-beta did not reach statistical significance. Clinical samples were chosen by availability of cryopreserved specimens, and active tuberculosis cases were adults while controls were adolescents. Smaller mean NN-distances to GMM-specific TCRs were observed in active tuberculosis TCR-alpha repertoires than in IGRA-negative controls, suggesting clonal expansion of GMM-specific TCRs. Using GEM motif frequencies, a classifier achieved approximately 72% accuracy, whereas a classifier built on the diverse GMM-specific repertoire got to nearly 90% accuracy (AUROC roughly 0.9).

Regarding this clone: Its antigen remains unidentified. Base qualities were left out, and no much larger clone turns up one base away.

The immunoSEQ multiplex PCR assay was used to generate TCR libraries, with TCR-beta and/or TCR-alpha/delta assays applied to each sample. The amplified TCR libraries were sequenced using the Illumina high-throughput platform. The published analysis was carried out like this. Clustering and dimensionality reduction were performed using pairwise TCRdist distances among GMM-specific receptors from ex vivo sorted or in vitro expanded T cells. Each clinical repertoire was scored by mean NN-distance, the average TCRdist to the nearest 10% of tetramer-positive reference sequences. GEM TCR motif frequency was computed as the fraction of unique TCRs matching known GEM sequences by V/J usage and CDR3 length. Active tuberculosis was classified by linear discriminant analysis with leave-one-out cross-validation, implemented in scikit-learn. TCRdb stores this immuneACCESS table with in-frame sequences only. Part of the clones is absent; in the studies checked, under half of the shortfall reflects unresolved V genes, and no reason is known for the rest. That table is the source of V, J and clone size, and D and trimming were worked out from the DNA. The table for this sample lists some 31,000 clones; about 84% of them were counted only once. The top ten clones comprise 4.5% to 6.5% of the sample.

From V the trimming removes 6 bases and from J it removes 7 bases, while the gene matches leave 11 bases of the junction unaccounted for. CDR3 length: 14 amino acids, cysteine to phenylalanine. Just CDR3 DNA is preserved here, 42 bases in frame from base 1. The germline V gene sets CDR1 to SGHRS and CDR2 to YFSETQ. The time point label corresponds to: new active TB diagnosis, blood taken before or within 7 days of starting treatment. The active tuberculosis patients were newly diagnosed, HIV-seronegative South African adults aged 18 years or older. Confirmation of active tuberculosis was obtained by positive sputum smear microscopy and/or positive M. tuberculosis culture. Immunosequencing was performed on unsorted cryopreserved PBMC and covered 100,000 or so T cells per clinical donor on average.

The clonotype comes from an adult with tuberculosis. The source was PBMCs, collected at tuberculosis diagnosis. The chain uses TRBV5-1 and TRBJ1-1; TRBD1 lines up with 8 middle nucleotides. At the DNA level, the sequence is TGCGCCAGCAACCCTTACAGGGGGGAAGGTGAAGCTTTCTTT. Its protein is CASNPYRGEGEAFF.